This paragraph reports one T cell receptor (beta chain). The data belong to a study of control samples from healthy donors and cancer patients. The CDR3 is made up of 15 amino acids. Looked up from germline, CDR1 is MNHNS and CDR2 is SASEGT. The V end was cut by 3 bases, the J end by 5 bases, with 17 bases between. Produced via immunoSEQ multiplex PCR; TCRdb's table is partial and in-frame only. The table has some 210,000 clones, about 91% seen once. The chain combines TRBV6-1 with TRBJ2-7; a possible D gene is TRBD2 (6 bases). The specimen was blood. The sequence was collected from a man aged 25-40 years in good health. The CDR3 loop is CASSERGVGGNEQYF. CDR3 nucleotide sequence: TGTGCCAGCAGTGAGCGAGGGGTTGGGGGGAACGAGCAGTACTTC.